The entry that follows covers one T cell receptor (beta chain) sequence. The data derive from a study of shared clonotypes between healthy human individuals. The protocol was immunoSEQ multiplex PCR, while the TCRdb copy is restricted to in-frame clones and leaves out a portion. The sample gives over 2 million clones, 85% to 95% of which show up once; more than 0.1% is in the top ten. The sequencing sample was made of naive CD4+ T cells sorted from blood. As to subset: CD45RA+ positively selected. This TCR came from a man between 18 and 35 years old in good health.

The CDR3 coding sequence is TGTGCCAGCAGCTTAGAGATAGCGGGAGGGCCGAGGCATGAGCAGTTCTTC. Translating gives CASSLEIAGGPRHEQFF. The chain couples TRBV7-9 to TRBJ2-1; TRBD2 aligns across 11 bases. With V trimmed by 1 base and J by 8 bases, 10 bases remained unmatched. Per germline, CDR1 SEHNR and CDR2 FQNEAQ (reference sequence). The CDR3 length is 17 residues. Using reference TRBV7-9 and TRBJ2-1 for the parts outside the CDR3, the full variable domain is DTGVSQNPRHKITKRGQNVTFRCDPISEHNRLYWYRQTLGQGPEFLTYFQNEAQLEKSRLLSDRFSAERPKGSFSTLEIQRTEQGDSAMYLCASSLEIAGGPRHEQFFGPGTRLTVL.